The 27 T cell receptor beta chains presented below share a single source sample, sequenced in a study of blood T cells in healthy people across ages. Then a second PCR, running roughly 7 to 11 cycles, was carried out with a sample-barcoded 5' primer and a J-beta primer mix. MiXCR, run by TCRdb on the 5' RACE reads, gives a single entry per CDR3 protein. The sample has approximately 1,000,000 distinct CDR3 sequences; over 35% are singletons. Input material: blood. The origin of the receptors is a woman aged 60-75 years in good health.

This clonotype has a handful of counts. The CDR3 here is CASSYRTSTGEQFF. CDR3 nucleotide sequence: TGTGCCAGCAGCTACCGGACTAGCACGGGTGAGCAGTTCTTC. The chain uses TRBV3-1 and TRBJ2-1, with 8 bases aligning to TRBD2. The V segment lost 5 bases and the J segment 9 bases; nucleotides outside the gene matches: 9. Germline CDR1 is LGHDT and CDR2 is YNNKEL (reference sequence). This CDR3 spans 14 amino acids.

Turning to this clonotype: This may stem from a read error, because a much larger clone lies one nucleotide away. CDR3 DNA: TGCGCCAGCAGTGAGGGAGACTACGAGCAGTTCTTC. The encoded protein is CASSEGDYEQFF. This rearrangement joins TRBV5-1 to TRBJ2-1; TRBD2 might be the D (5 bases). CDR1 SGHRS and CDR2 YFSETQ come from the germline V gene. CDR3 length equals 12 residues. V shed 5 bases and J shed 10 bases, with 13 bases lying between them.

This clonotype was counted a few times. This chain joins TRBV29-1 and TRBJ2-1; 7 bases are shared with TRBD2. Trimming took 1 base from V and 4 from J; bases not matched to a gene: 4. Germline V gene sequence: CDR1 SQVTM, CDR2 ANQGSEA. This CDR3 has 14 amino acids. The CDR3 DNA follows: TGCAGCGTTGAAGGTCTAGCGGTATACAATGAGCAGTTCTTC. It specifies CSVEGLAVYNEQFF.

The genes are TRBV5-1 and TRBJ2-5; D unclear. Trimming stripped 0 bases from V and 4 bases from J, with 10 bases between. CDR3 length: 14 residues. Germline CDR1 SGHRS, CDR2 YFSETQ. The CDR3 nucleotides are TGCGCCAGCAGCTTGGTTCTGTCGGGAGAGACCCAGTACTTC. Protein sequence: CASSLVLSGETQYF.

This clonotype came up a few times. The rearrangement uses TRBV20-1 and TRBJ1-2, with 7 bases matching TRBD1. The V gene's germline CDR1 is DFQATT and CDR2 SNEGSKA (reference sequence). CDR3 size: 14 residues. V was clipped by 0 bases and J by 2 bases; unmatched bases: 3. Here the CDR3 DNA reads TGCAGTGCTAGAGACACACAGGGGAACTATGGCTACACCTTC. This sequence encodes CSARDTQGNYGYTF.

The chain combines TRBV20-1 with TRBJ2-1, with 8 bases identical to TRBD2. The CDR3 contains 15 residues. CDR1 and CDR2 (germline): DFQATT, SNEGSKA (reference sequence). Germline trimming cut 4 bases from V and 6 bases from J; bases unmatched to any gene: 11. CDR3 nucleotides: TGCAGTGCTAAACTAAGTAGCGGGGTCGGCAATGAGCAGTTCTTC. As protein: CSAKLSSGVGNEQFF.

V gene TRBV21-1 combines with J gene TRBJ2-4; the table assigns TRBD1, which was not confirmed against the DNA. The DNA matches TRBJ2-7 better at its end, which makes the J call doubtful. TRBV21-1 is termed a pseudogene. The CDR3 consists of 16 residues. CDR3 region: CASSKGVGGVVYEQYF. CDR3 coding DNA: TGTGCCAGCAGCAAAGGTGTCGGGGGCGTTGTTTACGAGCAGTACTTC.

V usage is TRBV20-1 and J usage is TRBJ2-7, with 9 positions matching TRBD1. CDR1 is DFQATT, CDR2 SNEGSKA, per germline (reference sequence). The trim removed 3 bases at V and 9 bases at J, leaving 6 bases unmatched. There are 12 residues in the CDR3. Here the CDR3 DNA reads TGCAGTGCTAGCGGGACAGGGATTGTGCAGTACTTC. Amino acids: CSASGTGIVQYF.

The genes are TRBV29-1 and TRBJ2-7; 11 nucleotides align to TRBD2. This CDR3 contains 14 residues. Germline V CDR1 and CDR2: SQVTM, ANQGSEA. V was clipped by 7 bases and J by 7 bases; unmatched bases: 12. This CDR3 reads CSANFGLAGGEQYF. CDR3 sequence (DNA): TGCAGCGCCAATTTCGGGCTAGCGGGAGGTGAGCAGTACTTC.

This clonotype was counted only a few times. This sequence joins TRBV11-2 and TRBJ2-7; D unclear. The germline V gene encodes CDR1 SGHAT and CDR2 FQNNGV. V was pared by 5 bases and J by 3 bases, with 8 bases between. CDR3 length: 12 residues. The DNA for the CDR3 is TGTGCCAGCAGCAAGGACGGCTACGAGCAGTACTTC. This encodes CASSKDGYEQYF. The full variable domain, rest sourced from reference TRBV11-2 and TRBJ2-7, is EAGVAQSPRYKIIEKRQSVAFWCNPISGHATLYWYQQILGQGPKLLIQFQNNGVVDDSQLPKDRFSAERLKGVDSTLKIQPAKLEDSAVYLCASSKDGYEQYFGPGTRLTVT.

This chain uses TRBV15 with TRBJ2-1; 16 bases agree with TRBD2. V trimming: 4 bases; J trimming: 4 bases; junction bases outside the gene matches: 10. CDR3 length: 19 amino acids. Germline values: CDR1 LNHNV, CDR2 YYDKDF (reference sequence). The DNA of the CDR3 is TGTGCCACCAGCAATTCCGGGACTAGCGGGAGGGCCGGGTACAATGAGCAGTTCTTC. It yields the protein CATSNSGTSGRAGYNEQFF.

In nucleotides, the CDR3 is TGTGCCAGCAGCCCGGGACTAGCGGGAACTTCGCAGTATTTT. Its translation: CASSPGLAGTSQYF. The chain links TRBV3-1 to TRBJ2-3; 13 positions agree with TRBD2. The germline gives CDR1 LGHDT, CDR2 YNNKEL (reference sequence). Losses at the gene ends were 4 bases for V and 10 bases for J; bases not matched to a gene: 5. The CDR3 is made up of 14 amino acids.

The chain combines TRBV20-1 with TRBJ2-3; D assignment may be TRBD1 or TRBD2 (5 bases each). Germline lookup yields CDR1 DFQATT and CDR2 SNEGSKA (reference sequence). Trimming shortened V by 8 bases and J by 0 bases, and 21 bases separated the two germline ends. The CDR3 has 16 residues. The CDR3 DNA sequence: TGCAGTTTCTGGCCCCACGGGGCGGCTAGCACAGATACGCAGTATTTT. Translation: CSFWPHGAASTDTQYF.

The chain has TRBV7-9 and TRBJ2-7, with 8 nucleotides matching TRBD2. The J call is in doubt because the DNA end fits TRBJ2-5 better. Per germline, CDR1 SEHNR and CDR2 FQNEAQ (reference sequence). The CDR3 is 15 amino acids. In nucleotides, the CDR3 is TGTGCCAGCAGACCAGTCGGGACTAGTATGGAGACCCAGTACTTC. This codes for CASRPVGTSMETQYF.

This clonotype occurred many times. The rearrangement links TRBV12-3 or TRBV12-4 to TRBJ2-7; possibly TRBD2 for D (7 bases). V was shortened by 6 bases and J by 0 bases, with 9 bases between the two germline ends. The CDR3 has 13 residues. CDR3: CASSRGASYEQYF. CDR3 DNA: TGTGCCAGCAGCCGGGGGGCCTCCTACGAGCAGTACTTC.

The rearrangement joins TRBV5-1 to TRBJ2-4, with 8 bases fitting TRBD1. CDR1 and CDR2 (germline): SGHRS, YFSETQ. The J segment lost 1 base and the V segment lost 4 bases, leaving 4 bases of the junction unmatched. The CDR3 loop spans 15 amino acids. The CDR3 spells CASSQGAGAKNIQYF. The CDR3, as DNA: TGCGCCAGCAGCCAGGGGGCAGGGGCCAAAAACATTCAGTACTTC. Using reference TRBV5-1 and TRBJ2-4 for the parts outside the CDR3, the full variable domain is KAGVTQTPRYLIKTRGQQVTLSCSPISGHRSVSWYQQTPGQGLQFLFEYFSETQRNKGNFPGRFSGRQFSNSRSEMNVSTLELGDSALYLCASSQGAGAKNIQYFGAGTRLSVL.

The chain is built from TRBV18 and TRBJ1-4; maybe TRBD1 (6 bases). CDR1 and CDR2 from the germline V gene are KGHSH and LQKENI. This CDR3 has 15 amino acids. The V gene lost 4 bases and the J gene lost 3 bases, with 12 bases spanning the gap. As DNA, the CDR3 is TGTGCCAGCTCACGATGGGACACCCCTAATGAAAAACTGTTTTTT. It translates to CASSRWDTPNEKLFF. Combining the CDR3 with reference TRBV18 and TRBJ1-4 gives the whole variable domain NAGVMQNPRHLVRRRGQEARLRCSPMKGHSHVYWYRQLPEEGLKFMVYLQKENIIDESGMPKERFSAEFPKEGPSILRIQQVVRGDSAAYFCASSRWDTPNEKLFFGSGTQLSVL.

The chain links TRBV5-1 to TRBJ2-1; no clear D. Germline CDR1 is SGHRS and CDR2 is YFSETQ. The length of the CDR3 is 19 residues. Trimming cost V 4 bases and J 0 bases, with 23 bases left between them. CDR3 in DNA: TGCGCCAGCAGCCCTGGCCCGGACCGAGGTCTGAGCTCCTACAATGAGCAGTTCTTC. This encodes CASSPGPDRGLSSYNEQFF.

This clonotype was seen a few times. This CDR3 reads CATSRDDAGDGYTF. For the CDR3, the DNA is TGTGCCACCAGCAGAGATGATGCGGGGGACGGCTACACCTTC. The chain joins TRBV15 to TRBJ1-2; D is possibly TRBD1 (5 bases). The V gene's germline CDR1 is LNHNV and CDR2 YYDKDF (reference sequence). The CDR3 is 14 amino acids. V was cut by 0 bases and J by 8 bases, with 13 bases left in between. The variable domain in full, completed from reference TRBV15 and TRBJ1-2, reads DAMVIQNPRYQVTQFGKPVTLSCSQTLNHNVMYWYQQKSSQAPKLLFHYYDKDFNNEADTPDNFQSRRPNTSFCFLDIRSPGLGDTAMYLCATSRDDAGDGYTFGSGTRLTVV.

The rearrangement links TRBV5-1 to TRBJ2-4, with 14 bases fitting TRBD2. Germline trimming cut 4 bases from V and 5 bases from J; bases unmatched to any gene: 14. This CDR3 spans 19 amino acids. Germline V lookup: CDR1 SGHRS, CDR2 YFSETQ. The CDR3 DNA sequence: TGCGCCAGCAGCCGACCCGGGACTAGCGGGAGTGGCTCTCAAAACATTCAGTACTTC. It encodes CASSRPGTSGSGSQNIQYF.

This chain links TRBV20-1 with TRBJ1-2; D not resolved. Germline CDR1 and CDR2: DFQATT and SNEGSKA (reference sequence). This CDR3 has 13 amino acids. V lost 1 base and J lost 1, with 7 bases in between. The CDR3 reads CSARAPSNYGYTF. CDR3 DNA: TGCAGTGCTAGAGCGCCGAGTAACTATGGCTACACCTTC.

This clonotype was observed a handful of times. CDR3 coding DNA: TGCAGTGCCGGGAGGGGGGATCGGAATTCACCCCTCCACTTT. Translating it yields CSAGRGDRNSPLHF. The chain carries TRBV20-1 and TRBJ1-6; D is possibly TRBD1 (6 bases). V was cut by 6 bases and J by 7 bases, with 16 bases left in between. Germline V gives CDR1 DFQATT, CDR2 SNEGSKA (reference sequence). CDR3 length: 14 amino acids.

This chain connects TRBV7-2 to TRBJ1-4, with TRBD1 identical over 7 bases. Germline V gene lookup returns CDR1 SGHTA and CDR2 FQGNSA. Trimming cost V 0 bases and J 8 bases; bases outside gene matches: 6. The CDR3 sequence is 15 residues long. The chain's CDR3 is CASSLATGVAEKLFF. For the CDR3, the DNA is TGTGCCAGCAGCTTAGCTACAGGGGTGGCCGAAAAACTGTTTTTT.

The chain recombines TRBV10-3 with TRBJ2-7; 13 bases are shared with TRBD2. Germline V gene sequence: CDR1 ENHRY, CDR2 SYGVKD. This CDR3 is 15 amino acids long. The V gene end was trimmed by 4 bases and the J gene end by 2 bases; junction bases not matched to a gene: 2. DNA of the CDR3: TGTGCCATCAGTGGGGGGACTAGCGGGACCTACGAGCAGTACTTC. Translated, it gives CAISGGTSGTYEQYF.

This clonotype showed up just a few times. This chain links TRBV7-2 with TRBJ2-1; 16 bases are a match to TRBD2. Germline V gene lookup returns CDR1 SGHTA and CDR2 FQGNSA. This CDR3 is built from 19 residues. With V trimmed by 2 bases and J by 0 bases, 4 bases remained unmatched. CDR3 nucleotide sequence: TGTGCCAGCAGCTTATCGGGACTAGCGGGAGGGAGCTCCTACAATGAGCAGTTCTTC. Amino acids: CASSLSGLAGGSSYNEQFF.

This clonotype was counted a few times. Written as DNA, the CDR3 is TGTGCCAGCCGCAGGACAGAGAGTTACGAGCAGTACTTC. It encodes CASRRTESYEQYF. This sequence joins TRBV27 and TRBJ2-7, with D maybe TRBD1 (6 bases). The V gene lost 8 bases and the J gene lost 4 bases, with 15 bases spanning the gap. CDR3 length equals 13 residues. Germline V gene sequence: CDR1 MNHEY, CDR2 SMNVEV (reference sequence).

V and J are TRBV6-6 and TRBJ2-5; perhaps TRBD2 as D (6 bases). Trimming cost V 0 bases and J 2 bases, with 13 bases left between them. The CDR3 loop spans 16 amino acids. Germline values: CDR1 MNHNY, CDR2 SVGAGI (reference sequence). The CDR3 sequence: CASSYSRSAGQETQYF. The CDR3, as DNA: TGTGCCAGCAGTTACTCCCGCTCCGCGGGACAAGAGACCCAGTACTTC.